This T cell receptor (beta chain) was captured by sequencing in a study of breast tumors, draining lymph nodes, adjacent tissues. The lymph nodes were axillary draining lymph nodes from breast cancer patients. One entry per CDR3 protein, called by TCRdb with MiXCR from the multiplex PCR reads. The sample holds more than 80,000 distinct CDR3 sequences; less than 40% are singletons and the top ten take approximately 5%. This clonotype was seen ten or more times. The sequenced material came from axillary lymph node tissue. The receptor's source is a female donor with breast cancer. Some clones in this sample may be carry-over from other donors' samples.

The CDR3: CASSLDLSGGAKKLFF. The CDR3 DNA reads as TGCGCCAGCAGCTTGGACCTCAGCGGGGGCGCAAAAAAACTGTTTTTT. V is TRBV5-1 and J is TRBJ1-4; possibly TRBD1 for D (6 bases). V was pared by 0 bases and J by 9 bases, with 18 bases between. CDR1 is SGHRS, CDR2 YFSETQ, per germline. The CDR3 sequence is 16 residues long.